The 6 T cell receptor beta chains in this list originate from one sample, sequenced in a study of shared clonotypes between healthy human individuals. Assay: immunoSEQ multiplex PCR; the TCRdb copy retains only in-frame clones and omits some. Among 950,000 to 1,100,000 clones listed, about 75% were seen once. The sample consisted of memory CD4+ T cells sorted from blood. Regarding subset: CD45RA-negative fraction. The receptors were sampled from a man aged 18 to 30 in good health.

This clone appeared a few times. This same CDR3 is encoded by further DNA sequences in the sample. The chain carries TRBV20-1 and TRBJ2-1; D possibly uses TRBD1 or TRBD2 (5 bases each). The CDR3 totals 11 residues. V lost 3 bases and J 9 bases, leaving 9 bases between the germline ends. CDR1 and CDR2 from the germline V gene are DFQATT and SNEGSKA (reference sequence). In nucleotides, the CDR3 is TGCAGTGCTAGGCCGGGACCTGAGCAGTTCTTC. It specifies CSARPGPEQFF.

The V gene is TRBV7-9, the J gene TRBJ1-6, with 11 bases lining up with TRBD1. Germline trimming cut 4 bases from V and 13 bases from J; bases unmatched to any gene: 9. This CDR3 has 15 residues. CDR1 SEHNR and CDR2 FQNEAQ come from the germline V gene (reference sequence). CDR3 region: CASSWKGQGGSPLHF. As DNA, the CDR3 is TGTGCCAGCAGCTGGAAGGGACAGGGGGGCTCGCCCCTCCACTTT.

Regarding this clone: Distinct nucleotide sequences in the sample also encode this CDR3. This chain connects TRBV5-1 to TRBJ1-1; TRBD1 matches 10 bases. This CDR3 has 13 amino acids. V gave up 4 bases and J gave up 8 bases; unmatched junction bases: 5. The V gene's germline CDR1 is SGHRS and CDR2 YFSETQ. CDR3 sequence reads: CASSLRDRGEAFF. CDR3 coding DNA: TGCGCCAGCAGCCTTCGGGACAGGGGCGAAGCTTTCTTT.

This rearrangement joins TRBV7-9 to TRBJ1-1, with D tentatively TRBD1 (5 bases). The CDR3 runs 14 residues. Germline V gene data show CDR1 as SEHNR and CDR2 as FQNEAQ (reference sequence). V was shortened by 5 bases and J by 4 bases, with 14 bases between the two germline ends. The CDR3 DNA reads TGTGCCAGCAGCCCCGAGGGGTTAGTCACTGAAGCTTTCTTT. Amino acids: CASSPEGLVTEAFF.

This sequence joins TRBV7-6 and TRBJ1-5; D is undetermined. CDR1 SGHVS and CDR2 FNYEAQ come from the germline V gene. This CDR3 has 13 amino acids. Between the trimmed V and J ends, which lost 5 bases and 5 bases, there was a span of 10 bases. The CDR3 nucleotides are TGTGCCAGCAGCCCCGCCAGCTATCAGCCCCAGCATTTT. Amino acids: CASSPASYQPQHF.

This rearrangement joins TRBV7-2 to TRBJ1-6, with TRBD1 identical over 7 bases. The germline CDR1 and CDR2 sequences are SGHTA and FQGNSA. The CDR3 runs to 15 residues. After removal of 2 bases from V and 10 bases from J, the junction contained 8 bases not matched to a gene. CDR3 protein: CASSLIAGGRSPLHF. The CDR3, as DNA: TGTGCCAGCAGCTTAATCGCAGGGGGGAGGTCACCCCTCCACTTT.